Listed below are T cell receptor beta chains from one sample, sequenced in a study of tumor-infiltrating lymphocytes in primary liver carcinoma. Each CDR3 protein is one row after TCRdb ran MiXCR on the multiplex PCR reads. The profile shows almost 45,000 distinct CDR3 sequences, roughly 77% of them singletons. The material sequenced was tumor-adjacent normal liver tissue. These receptors all come from a young woman with primary liver carcinoma and hepatitis B virus infection. Both conserved end residues are part of each CDR3. Each record gives: V gene, clone size, D gene, J gene, CDR3 length, CDR3 DNA, CDR3 protein. The D gene is left open where the match is weak. The listing skips clone size in some rows; elsewhere it reads once, few, many or a size class.

V gene: TRBV11-2
clone size: once
D gene: .
J gene: TRBJ2-1
CDR3 length: 12
CDR3 DNA: TGTGCCAGCAGCTTAGGCTACAATGAGCAGTTCTTC
CDR3 protein: CASSLGYNEQFF

V gene: TRBV9
clone size: few
D gene: TRBD1
J gene: TRBJ1-4
CDR3 length: 15
CDR3 DNA: TGTGCCAGCAGCGTAGATCCAGGGGGCCGTGAAAAACTGTTTTTT
CDR3 protein: CASSVDPGGREKLFF

V gene: TRBV6-2/TRBV6-3
clone size: many
D gene: .
J gene: TRBJ1-5
CDR3 length: 15
CDR3 DNA: TGTGCCAGCAGGGAGGGTCGTGGGAGCAATCAGCCCCAGCATTTT
CDR3 protein: CASREGRGSNQPQHF

V gene: TRBV6-1
clone size: .
D gene: .
J gene: TRBJ1-2
CDR3 length: 15
CDR3 DNA: TGTGCCCGCAATACCTTCCACCAGGGAGGCTATGGCTACACCTTC
CDR3 protein: CARNTFHQGGYGYTF

V gene: TRBV4-3
clone size: .
D gene: .
J gene: TRBJ2-1
CDR3 length: 14
CDR3 DNA: TGCGCCAGCGGCCACATAGAGTTGGTCAATGAACAGTTCTTC
CDR3 protein: CASGHIELVNEQFF

V gene: TRBV6-1
clone size: .
D gene: .
J gene: TRBJ1-1
CDR3 length: 12
CDR3 DNA: TGTGCCAGAAGTGAGAGGGGACGGGAAGCTTTCTTT
CDR3 protein: CARSERGREAFF

V gene: TRBV11-2
clone size: .
D gene: TRBD1
J gene: TRBJ2-7
CDR3 length: 15
CDR3 DNA: TGTGCCAGCAGCTTGGTCGGGACAGGGCGCTACGAGCAGTACTTC
CDR3 protein: CASSLVGTGRYEQYF

V gene: TRBV7-3
clone size: .
D gene: .
J gene: TRBJ2-1
CDR3 length: 15
CDR3 DNA: TGTGCCAGCAGCTTCCATGGAAGCTCCTACGATGAGCAGTTCTTC
CDR3 protein: CASSFHGSSYDEQFF

V gene: TRBV20-1
clone size: few
D gene: TRBD2
J gene: TRBJ2-3
CDR3 length: 16
CDR3 DNA: TGCAGTGCTAGAGTGGGACTAGCGGGAGGGTGGGATACGCAGTATTTT
CDR3 protein: CSARVGLAGGWDTQYF

V gene: TRBV11-1
clone size: many
D gene: TRBD1
J gene: TRBJ2-1
CDR3 length: 17
CDR3 DNA: TGTGCAAGCAGATCCCGGGACAGGTCTTTCTCCTACAATGAGCAGTTCTTC
CDR3 protein: CASRSRDRSFSYNEQFF

V gene: TRBV29-1
clone size: .
D gene: .
J gene: TRBJ1-1
CDR3 length: 12
CDR3 DNA: TGCAACGCAGGGTTGGTGGAAACTGAGGCTTTCTTT
CDR3 protein: CNAGLVETEAFF

V gene: TRBV19
clone size: .
D gene: TRBD1
J gene: TRBJ2-5
CDR3 length: 16
CDR3 DNA: TGTGCCAGTAGTAAGGCGGGGACAGGGGTCCAAGAGACCAAGTACTTC
CDR3 protein: CASSKAGTGVQETKYF

V gene: TRBV6-5
clone size: medium-sized
D gene: .
J gene: TRBJ2-2
CDR3 length: 15
CDR3 DNA: TGTGCCAGCAGTCTCATGGGACTGAACACCGGGGAGCTGTTTTTT
CDR3 protein: CASSLMGLNTGELFF

V gene: TRBV12-3/TRBV12-4
clone size: .
D gene: .
J gene: TRBJ1-5
CDR3 length: 13
CDR3 DNA: TGTGTCAGCAGTTTAGCTTTCACAGGTACGCAGCATTTT
CDR3 protein: CVSSLAFTGTQHF

V gene: TRBV4-1
clone size: .
D gene: .
J gene: TRBJ1-1
CDR3 length: 15
CDR3 DNA: TGCGCCAGCAGCCAAGGAGGGGCAATGAACACTGAAGCTTTCTTC
CDR3 protein: CASSQGGAMNTEAFF

V gene: TRBV11-3
clone size: .
D gene: .
J gene: TRBJ2-1
CDR3 length: 13
CDR3 DNA: TGTGCCGGCAGCTTAGACGGGAGCAATGAGCTGTTCTTT
CDR3 protein: CAGSLDGSNELFF

V gene: TRBV12-3/TRBV12-4
clone size: .
D gene: .
J gene: TRBJ2-1
CDR3 length: 14
CDR3 DNA: TGTGCCAGTAGCTTCGGAGGGACAGACAATGAGCAGTTATTC
CDR3 protein: CASSFGGTDNEQLF

V gene: TRBV6-1
clone size: medium-sized
D gene: .
J gene: TRBJ1-3
CDR3 length: 14
CDR3 DNA: TGTGCCAGCAGTGGGGCTGTCTCTGGAAACACCATATATTTT
CDR3 protein: CASSGAVSGNTIYF

V gene: TRBV6-6
clone size: .
D gene: TRBD2
J gene: TRBJ2-2
CDR3 length: 16
CDR3 DNA: TGTGCCAGCTGTACCCGGGAGGGACCCAGCGCCGGGGAGCTGTTTTTT
CDR3 protein: CASCTREGPSAGELFF

V gene: TRBV6-2/TRBV6-3
clone size: .
D gene: .
J gene: TRBJ2-3
CDR3 length: 19
CDR3 DNA: TGTGTCAGCAGTTACCCCCAATCCTGGGACATGTCTAGCACAGATACGCAGTATTTT
CDR3 protein: CVSSYPQSWDMSSTDTQYF

V gene: TRBV6-1
clone size: .
D gene: .
J gene: TRBJ2-7
CDR3 length: 16
CDR3 DNA: TGTGCCAGCTGTGAAGGATCCCGGACAGCCAGTCGCGGGCAGTACTTC
CDR3 protein: CASCEGSRTASRGQYF

V gene: TRBV4-3
clone size: .
D gene: TRBD1
J gene: TRBJ2-7
CDR3 length: 17
CDR3 DNA: TGCGCCAGCGGCCAAGAGTTTTCTAGGACAGGGGACTACAAGCATTACTTC
CDR3 protein: CASGQEFSRTGDYKHYF

V gene: TRBV4-3
clone size: .
D gene: TRBD1
J gene: TRBJ2-3
CDR3 length: 15
CDR3 DNA: TGCGCCAGCAGTATCCGGGGACAGGGGCCAGATACGCAGTATTTT
CDR3 protein: CASSIRGQGPDTQYF

V gene: TRBV5-6
clone size: .
D gene: .
J gene: TRBJ2-2
CDR3 length: 15
CDR3 DNA: TGTGCCAGCAGCTTGGTACTCAGAGTCACTTGGGAGCTGTTTTTT
CDR3 protein: CASSLVLRVTWELFF

V gene: TRBV7-2
clone size: .
D gene: TRBD1
J gene: TRBJ1-6
CDR3 length: 14
CDR3 DNA: TGTCCCAGCAGTCCGGGACAGGGGGCGAGAACCCTCCACTTT
CDR3 protein: CPSSPGQGARTLHF

V gene: TRBV5-4
clone size: many
D gene: .
J gene: TRBJ2-7
CDR3 length: 17
CDR3 DNA: TGTGCCAGCAGCTATGAGGGGGACCCCATTTGGGGGGGCGAGCAGTACTTC
CDR3 protein: CASSYEGDPIWGGEQYF

V gene: TRBV13
clone size: .
D gene: .
J gene: TRBJ1-1
CDR3 length: 17
CDR3 DNA: TGTGCCAGCAGCTTAGGAGGGTCTGGTATTGGGTGCACTGAAGCCTTCTTT
CDR3 protein: CASSLGGSGIGCTEAFF

V gene: TRBV28
clone size: .
D gene: .
J gene: TRBJ2-3
CDR3 length: 14
CDR3 DNA: TGTGTCAGCAGTTTGCTATCGGGCACAGATACGCAGTATTTT
CDR3 protein: CVSSLLSGTDTQYF

V gene: TRBV6-1
clone size: .
D gene: TRBD1
J gene: TRBJ2-3
CDR3 length: 15
CDR3 DNA: TGTGCCAGCAGAGACCCCGACAGGGGTGGGCAGCCCCAGTATTTT
CDR3 protein: CASRDPDRGGQPQYF

V gene: TRBV10-3
clone size: .
D gene: .
J gene: TRBJ2-5
CDR3 length: 15
CDR3 DNA: TGTGCCATCATTGAGTCGGCTACCAAACAAGAGACCCAGTACTTC
CDR3 protein: CAIIESATKQETQYF

V gene: TRBV11-2
clone size: many
D gene: TRBD1
J gene: TRBJ2-3
CDR3 length: 16
CDR3 DNA: TGTGCCAGCAGCCGGACGCGACAGGGAAGGGGAGATACGCAGTATTTT
CDR3 protein: CASSRTRQGRGDTQYF

V gene: TRBV7-2
clone size: once
D gene: .
J gene: TRBJ2-5
CDR3 length: 15
CDR3 DNA: TGTGCCAGCAGCTTAGTGGGGAGGTCCCAAGAGACCCAGTACTTC
CDR3 protein: CASSLVGRSQETQYF

V gene: TRBV11-2
clone size: .
D gene: .
J gene: TRBJ1-5
CDR3 length: 16
CDR3 DNA: TGTGCCAGCAGCGCACGAAGGGCTCTTAGCACAGATACGCAGCATTTT
CDR3 protein: CASSARRALSTDTQHF

V gene: TRBV30
clone size: few
D gene: TRBD2
J gene: TRBJ2-6
CDR3 length: 16
CDR3 DNA: TGTGCCTGGAGTACTAGCGGGGTCTCTGGGGCCAACGTCCTGGCTTTC
CDR3 protein: CAWSTSGVSGANVLAF

V gene: TRBV4-3
clone size: .
D gene: .
J gene: TRBJ2-3
CDR3 length: 17
CDR3 DNA: TGCGCCAGCAGCCGCCGCATATGGTACCCCCCCTCGGGGAGACAGTATTTT
CDR3 protein: CASSRRIWYPPSGRQYF

V gene: TRBV6-2/TRBV6-3
clone size: .
D gene: .
J gene: TRBJ2-1
CDR3 length: 16
CDR3 DNA: TGTGCCAGCAGTTCTCCAGCGGCTAGCTCCTACAACGAGCAGTTCTTC
CDR3 protein: CASSSPAASSYNEQFF

V gene: TRBV12-3/TRBV12-4
clone size: .
D gene: .
J gene: TRBJ2-3
CDR3 length: 13
CDR3 DNA: TGTGCCAGCAATTTAGCTTTCACAGATACGCAGAATTTT
CDR3 protein: CASNLAFTDTQNF

V gene: TRBV11-2
clone size: .
D gene: .
J gene: TRBJ2-1
CDR3 length: 14
CDR3 DNA: TGTGCCAGCAGCTATCGAGGGGCATACAAAGAGCAGTTCTTC
CDR3 protein: CASSYRGAYKEQFF

V gene: TRBV7-8
clone size: .
D gene: .
J gene: TRBJ2-3
CDR3 length: 11
CDR3 DNA: TGTGCCAGCAACTACCTTGATACCCAGTATTTT
CDR3 protein: CASNYLDTQYF

V gene: TRBV4-3
clone size: .
D gene: .
J gene: TRBJ2-1
CDR3 length: 14
CDR3 DNA: TGCACCAGCAACCCAGGCATCGAGTGGAATGAGCAATTCTTC
CDR3 protein: CTSNPGIEWNEQFF

V gene: TRBV4-1
clone size: .
D gene: TRBD1
J gene: TRBJ2-7
CDR3 length: 15
CDR3 DNA: TGCGACAGCAGCTACACACGGGACAGCTCCTACGGGCAGTACTTC
CDR3 protein: CDSSYTRDSSYGQYF

V gene: TRBV6-6
clone size: many
D gene: .
J gene: TRBJ2-7
CDR3 length: 12
CDR3 DNA: TGTGCCAGCAGTTACACCACAGGCGAGCAGTACTTC
CDR3 protein: CASSYTTGEQYF

V gene: TRBV6-2/TRBV6-3
clone size: many
D gene: TRBD2
J gene: TRBJ2-7
CDR3 length: 14
CDR3 DNA: TGTGCCGGATCCCTAGGCGGGAGCCGCAACGAGCAGTACTTC
CDR3 protein: CAGSLGGSRNEQYF

V gene: TRBV11-2
clone size: .
D gene: TRBD1
J gene: TRBJ1-1
CDR3 length: 14
CDR3 DNA: TGTGCCAGGAGCTACCGGGACAGGCTCACTGAAGCTTTCTTT
CDR3 protein: CARSYRDRLTEAFF

V gene: TRBV13
clone size: .
D gene: TRBD1
J gene: TRBJ2-5
CDR3 length: 14
CDR3 DNA: TGTGCCAGCAGCCAACGACAGGGTAAAGAGACCCAGTACTTC
CDR3 protein: CASSQRQGKETQYF

V gene: TRBV6-6
clone size: .
D gene: .
J gene: TRBJ1-3
CDR3 length: 18
CDR3 DNA: TGTGGCAGCAGTTACTCCGGCCAGCGTGGGGAATCTGGAAACACCATATATTTT
CDR3 protein: CGSSYSGQRGESGNTIYF

V gene: TRBV11-2
clone size: .
D gene: .
J gene: TRBJ1-1
CDR3 length: 14
CDR3 DNA: TGTGCCAGCAGATACACAGGGTGGAGGGCTCAGGCTTTCTTT
CDR3 protein: CASRYTGWRAQAFF

V gene: TRBV4-1
clone size: once
D gene: .
J gene: TRBJ2-1
CDR3 length: 13
CDR3 DNA: TGCGCCAGTAGCCACAACTACCTCAATGAGCAGTTCTTC
CDR3 protein: CASSHNYLNEQFF

V gene: TRBV12-3/TRBV12-4
clone size: .
D gene: .
J gene: TRBJ1-1
CDR3 length: 17
CDR3 DNA: TGTGTCAGCTGTCAACTCCCCCAGGGGAAGGGGGGGGTTGAAGCTTTCTTT
CDR3 protein: CVSCQLPQGKGGVEAFF

V gene: TRBV20-1
clone size: .
D gene: TRBD2
J gene: TRBJ2-3
CDR3 length: 14
CDR3 DNA: TGCAGTGCTAGTCGGCTAGCGGGAACAGATACGCAGTATTTT
CDR3 protein: CSASRLAGTDTQYF

V gene: TRBV11-3
clone size: many
D gene: .
J gene: TRBJ2-1
CDR3 length: 13
CDR3 DNA: TGTGCCAGCAGCTTCGCGCCTTCGCTTGAGCAGTTCTTC
CDR3 protein: CASSFAPSLEQFF

V gene: TRBV10-3
clone size: .
D gene: .
J gene: TRBJ1-4
CDR3 length: 14
CDR3 DNA: TGTACCATCAGTGACCGCTCAATTAATGAAAAACTGTTTTTT
CDR3 protein: CTISDRSINEKLFF

V gene: TRBV14
clone size: once
D gene: .
J gene: TRBJ2-6
CDR3 length: 17
CDR3 DNA: TGTTCCAGCAGCCAGATGAGACACTCCCCTGAGGCCAATGTCCTGACTTTC
CDR3 protein: CSSSQMRHSPEANVLTF

V gene: TRBV7-9
clone size: .
D gene: .
J gene: TRBJ2-7
CDR3 length: 11
CDR3 DNA: TGTGCCAGCAGCCCCAATTACGAGCAGTACTTC
CDR3 protein: CASSPNYEQYF

V gene: TRBV6-1
clone size: .
D gene: .
J gene: TRBJ1-1
CDR3 length: 14
CDR3 DNA: TGTGCCGGCCGTAAAGAGGTGATGAACACTGAAGCTTTCTTT
CDR3 protein: CAGRKEVMNTEAFF

V gene: TRBV29-1
clone size: few
D gene: .
J gene: TRBJ2-7
CDR3 length: 12
CDR3 DNA: TGCAGCGTTGTGCACACATTATACAAGCAGTACTTC
CDR3 protein: CSVVHTLYKQYF

V gene: TRBV18
clone size: .
D gene: TRBD2
J gene: TRBJ2-5
CDR3 length: 16
CDR3 DNA: TGTGCCAGCTCACCATCGGCTAGCGGGAACCAAGAGACCCAGTACTTC
CDR3 protein: CASSPSASGNQETQYF